A selection of T cell receptor beta chains follows, all from one sample in a study of cytomegalovirus exposure and HLA in healthy donors. Only in-frame clones appear in the TCRdb table, and some are missing; sequencing was by immunoSEQ multiplex PCR. Here the sample spans 150,000 to 200,000 clones, 75% to 85% being singletons. The sequenced material came from PBMCs. The receptors come from a woman younger than 45 in good health and CMV-seropositive. The CDR3 runs from the conserved cysteine through the conserved F or W. D genes are given only for firm matches. Not every row has a clone size; where given, it reads once, few, many or a size class.

V gene: TRBV7-2
D gene: -
clone size: -
J gene: TRBJ1-2
CDR3 protein: CASSSTGVSYGYTF
CDR3 DNA: TGTGCCAGCAGCTCCACGGGAGTATCCTATGGCTACACCTTC

V gene: TRBV6-5
D gene: TRBD2
clone size: -
J gene: TRBJ2-1
CDR3 protein: CASSYRDYSGNEQFF
CDR3 DNA: TGTGCCAGCAGTTACCGGGACTATAGCGGGAATGAGCAGTTCTTC

V gene: TRBV7-6
D gene: -
clone size: -
J gene: TRBJ2-7
CDR3 protein: CASSPGRSAGGYEQYF
CDR3 DNA: TGTGCCAGCAGCCCGGGGAGGTCGGCAGGGGGGTACGAGCAGTACTTC

V gene: TRBV10-1
D gene: -
clone size: -
J gene: TRBJ2-3
CDR3 protein: CASSDRGADTQYF
CDR3 DNA: TGCGCCAGCAGTGACAGGGGGGCAGATACGCAGTATTTT

V gene: TRBV28
D gene: TRBD1
clone size: -
J gene: TRBJ1-4
CDR3 protein: CASSTPGTGAGKLFF
CDR3 DNA: TGTGCCAGCAGTACCCCCGGGACAGGGGCCGGAAAACTGTTTTTT

V gene: TRBV19
D gene: -
clone size: -
J gene: TRBJ2-3
CDR3 protein: CASRSGGGGGTDTQYF
CDR3 DNA: TGTGCCAGTAGATCGGGGGGCGGGGGCGGCACAGATACGCAGTATTTT

V gene: TRBV7-2
D gene: -
clone size: -
J gene: TRBJ2-5
CDR3 protein: CASSFVNRETQYF
CDR3 DNA: TGTGCCAGCAGCTTTGTCAACAGGGAGACCCAGTACTTC

V gene: TRBV7-9
D gene: -
clone size: once
J gene: TRBJ2-1
CDR3 protein: CASSARVYNEQFF
CDR3 DNA: TGTGCCAGCAGCGCCCGGGTCTACAATGAGCAGTTCTTC

V gene: TRBV19
D gene: -
clone size: -
J gene: TRBJ1-5
CDR3 protein: CASSMERFNQPQHF
CDR3 DNA: TGTGCCAGTAGTATGGAGCGGTTCAATCAGCCCCAGCATTTT

V gene: TRBV5-1
D gene: -
clone size: once
J gene: TRBJ1-2
CDR3 protein: CASSLAPLGQGNYGYTF
CDR3 DNA: TGCGCCAGCAGCTTGGCACCCCTCGGCCAGGGAAACTATGGCTACACCTTC

V gene: TRBV11-2
D gene: TRBD1
clone size: -
J gene: TRBJ1-5
CDR3 protein: CASSRDRFGPQHF
CDR3 DNA: TGTGCCAGCAGCCGGGACAGGTTCGGGCCCCAGCATTTT